The T cell receptor (beta chain) under discussion was sequenced for a study of cytomegalovirus exposure and HLA in healthy donors. A roughly 120-subject validation cohort, separate from the approximately 720-subject first cohort, supplied the donors. This table comes from immunoSEQ multiplex PCR, and its TCRdb copy is limited to in-frame clones, with some not included. The table shows some 290,000 clones, with roughly 90% occurring only once. Worth noting for this clone: Its antigen remains unidentified.

This CDR3 comprises 11 residues. V shed 6 bases and J shed 3 bases, with 3 bases lying between them. CDR1 is MGHRA, CDR2 YSYEKL, per germline. Whole-study findings and limits: Despite most TCR sequences being rare, some public TCRs occurred in many donors. The authors listed around 150 TCR beta chains as cytomegalovirus-associated. First-cohort TCR clusters tended to co-occur in the approximately 110 validation repertoires, a later analysis found.

Sequencing was performed on PBMCs. This clonotype originated in a man aged 25 to 45 in good health and CMV-seronegative. The chain joins TRBV4-1 to TRBJ1-3; D uncertain. The CDR3: CASRHGNTIYF. The CDR3 coding sequence is TGCGCCAGCAGACATGGAAACACCATATATTTT.